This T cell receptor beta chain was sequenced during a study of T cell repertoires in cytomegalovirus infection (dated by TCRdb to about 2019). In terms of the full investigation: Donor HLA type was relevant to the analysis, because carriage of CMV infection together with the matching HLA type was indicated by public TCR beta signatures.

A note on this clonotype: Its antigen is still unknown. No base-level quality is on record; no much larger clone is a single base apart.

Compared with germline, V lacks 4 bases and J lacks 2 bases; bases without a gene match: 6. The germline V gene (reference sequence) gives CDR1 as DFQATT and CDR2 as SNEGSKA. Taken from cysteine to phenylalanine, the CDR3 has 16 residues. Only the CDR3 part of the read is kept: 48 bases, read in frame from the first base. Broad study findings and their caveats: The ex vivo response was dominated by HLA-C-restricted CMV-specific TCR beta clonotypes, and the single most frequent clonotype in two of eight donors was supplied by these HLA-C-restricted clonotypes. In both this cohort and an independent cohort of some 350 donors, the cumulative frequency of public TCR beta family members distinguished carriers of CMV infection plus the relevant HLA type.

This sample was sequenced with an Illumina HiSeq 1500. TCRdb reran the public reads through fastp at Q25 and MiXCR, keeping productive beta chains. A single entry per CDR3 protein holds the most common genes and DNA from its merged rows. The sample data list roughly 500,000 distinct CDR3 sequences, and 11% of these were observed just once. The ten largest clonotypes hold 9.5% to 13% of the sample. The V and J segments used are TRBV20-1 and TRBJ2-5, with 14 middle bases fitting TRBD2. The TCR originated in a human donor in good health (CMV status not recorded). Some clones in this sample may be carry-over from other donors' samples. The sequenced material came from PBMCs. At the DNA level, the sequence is TGCAGTGCTACTGGGACTAGCGGGGGTCCTCAAGAGACCCAGTACTTC. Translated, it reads CSATGTSGGPQETQYF.